This is a list of T cell receptor beta chains from one sample in a study of blood T cell repertoires in COVID-19. Measured with immunoSEQ multiplex PCR; TCRdb has only the in-frame clones, and not every one. The sample has around 140,000 clones; about 91% are singletons. Sequencing was carried out using peripheral blood. The receptor set was obtained from a woman in her forties or fifties with acute or convalescent COVID-19. CDR3s leave out the opening cysteine and the closing phenylalanine or tryptophan.

CDR3 protein	V gene	J gene
AWSVPHTDSNQPQH	TRBV30	TRBJ1-5
ASSLIDQDLEQY	TRBV7-2	TRBJ2-7
ASSLAQGVTEAF	TRBV5-1	TRBJ1-1
ASKDSANTEAF	TRBV9	TRBJ1-1
ASSHTSYEQY	TRBV5-6	TRBJ2-7
ASSRGVPNEKLF	TRBV25-1	TRBJ1-4
ASSYSIQGHEQY	TRBV27	TRBJ2-7
AWTENTGELF	TRBV30	TRBJ2-2
SVEGGLGGYGYT	TRBV29-1	TRBJ1-2
ASSIGPGELF	TRBV19	TRBJ2-2
ASTSAPGGYT	TRBV4-2	TRBJ1-2
ASSLDTDSSEAF	TRBV5-1	TRBJ1-1
ASSPLGQGAEAF	TRBV18	TRBJ1-1
ASSLLRTGSYEQY	TRBV7-6	TRBJ2-7
ASSASGGDYGYT	TRBV19	TRBJ1-2
ASSRQQGQPQH	TRBV13	TRBJ1-5
ASSLGLAGLGRQETQY	TRBV5-1	TRBJ2-5
ASTKDTNNEQF	TRBV2	TRBJ2-1
AISEDRHPSYEQY	TRBV10-3	TRBJ2-7
TSSQDRPGDNNQPQH	TRBV1	TRBJ1-5
ASSYQQGAGGYT	TRBV6-5	TRBJ1-2
ASSLKAGGNEQF	TRBV7-3	TRBJ2-1
SVEGGQGGPDTQY	TRBV29-1	TRBJ2-3
ASSLGGFGGWFGQETQY	TRBV5-6	TRBJ2-5
ASSLERNLVQF	TRBV11-1	TRBJ2-1
ASSEGREGLSTQY	TRBV25-1	TRBJ2-5
SAGGNTIY	TRBV29-1	TRBJ1-3
ASQDSSRLAGLNNEQF	TRBV5-6	TRBJ2-1
ASRDRINQPQH	TRBV6-6	TRBJ1-5
ASSVREASYEQY	TRBV10-1	TRBJ2-7
ASSIAGNTGELF	TRBV19	TRBJ2-2
ASSYTQGAYNEQF	TRBV6-6	TRBJ2-1
ASTQVYGYT	TRBV2	TRBJ1-2
ASSKQGASGYT	TRBV12-3/TRBV12-4	TRBJ1-2
ASSQGQNQPQH	TRBV4-1	TRBJ1-5